Presented here are 21 T cell receptor beta chains from one specimen sequenced in a study of blood T cell repertoires in COVID-19. TCRdb's copy holds only in-frame clones and misses some; the assay was immunoSEQ multiplex PCR. The data hold 100,000 to 150,000 clones, with approximately 68% observed a single time. What was sequenced was peripheral blood. The source of these receptors is a woman aged 70-85 years with acute or convalescent COVID-19.

This clone was recorded only once. The J gene is TRBJ1-3, the V gene TRBV7-9; TRBD1 matches at 12 bases. The CDR3 spans 16 residues. Germline loops: CDR1 SEHNR, CDR2 FQNEAQ (reference sequence). Trimming removed 1 base from V and 5 bases from J; junction bases left unmatched: 3. CDR3 sequence reads: CASSLGDRGLRNTIYF. CDR3 nucleotide sequence: TGTGCCAGCAGCTTAGGGGACAGGGGGCTTAGAAACACCATATATTTT.

There are a few counts of this clone. J is TRBJ2-3 and V is TRBV7-3, with a tentative D call TRBD2 (5 bases). Per germline, CDR1 SGHTA and CDR2 FQGTGA. This CDR3 region has 15 residues. Trimming took off 1 base at V and 4 bases at J, with 12 bases between the two ends. The CDR3 bases are TGTGCCAGCAGCTTAAGCGGAGCGGAGGCAGATACGCAGTATTTT. Residues: CASSLSGAEADTQYF. Variable domain in full (rest from reference TRBV7-3 and TRBJ2-3): GAGVSQTPSNKVTEKGKYVELRCDPISGHTALYWYRQSLGQGPEFLIYFQGTGAADDSGLPNDRFFAVRPEGSVSTLKIQRTERGDSAVYLCASSLSGAEADTQYFGPGTRLTVL.

This chain uses TRBV18 with TRBJ1-5, with D unresolved. This CDR3 has 16 residues. Germline V CDR1 and CDR2: KGHSH, LQKENI. V was shortened by 4 bases and J by 6 bases, with 19 bases between the two germline ends. The CDR3 bases are TGTGCCAGCTCACTCCTATCCGGAGAGGGTGGTCAGCCCCAGCATTTT. This encodes CASSLLSGEGGQPQHF.

V gene TRBV4-2 combines with J gene TRBJ2-7, with D possibly TRBD2 on 7 matching bases. The CDR3 is 14 residues long. The germline V gene encodes CDR1 LGHNA and CDR2 YNFKEQ. The ends were cut back, 4 bases at V and 6 bases at J, with 16 bases in the middle. CDR3 loop: CASSRVTGGLEQYF. The CDR3 nucleotides read TGTGCCAGCAGCCGTGTAACGGGGGGCCTCGAGCAGTACTTC.

The chain is built from TRBV3-1 (or the pseudogene TRBV3-2) and TRBJ2-1, with D perhaps matching TRBD2 (5 bases). V gave up 0 bases and J gave up 3 bases, with 12 bases separating them. Germline values: CDR1 LGHDT, CDR2 YNNKEL (reference sequence). This CDR3 has 16 amino acids. The CDR3 loop reads CASSQDRGSVYNEQFF. The CDR3 DNA sequence: TGTGCCAGCAGCCAAGATCGCGGTAGCGTCTACAATGAGCAGTTCTTC.

The chain has TRBV6-1 and TRBJ1-6, with 9 bases aligning to TRBD1. This CDR3 has 15 residues. CDR1 is MNHNS and CDR2 is SASEGT in the germline V gene. The ends lost 3 bases at V and 8 bases at J; junction bases unmatched: 5. The CDR3 is CASSERTGAYSPLHF. CDR3 sequence (DNA): TGTGCCAGCAGTGAGAGGACAGGGGCTTATTCACCCCTCCACTTT.

The chain uses TRBV7-9 and TRBJ1-3; D may be TRBD1 (6 bases). This CDR3 has 16 residues. V was pared by 5 bases and J by 0 bases, with 14 bases between. The germline V gene encodes CDR1 SEHNR and CDR2 FQNEAQ (reference sequence). DNA of the CDR3: TGTGCCAGCAGCCTTCAGGGGTCCATCTCTGGAAACACCATATATTTT. Translated, it gives CASSLQGSISGNTIYF.

The rearrangement links TRBV19 to TRBJ2-1, with TRBD1 identical over 8 bases. CDR1 LNHDA and CDR2 SQIVND come from the germline V gene (reference sequence). The length of the CDR3 is 14 residues. J gave up 5 bases and V 5 bases, and 5 bases lay outside the gene matches. CDR3 DNA sequence: TGTGCCAGTAGTCCGGGACAGGTCCACAATGAGCAGTTCTTC. Protein product: CASSPGQVHNEQFF.

The chain has TRBV30 and TRBJ2-7; D not resolved. The CDR3 totals 14 residues. Germline V CDR1 and CDR2: GTSNPN, SVGIG (reference sequence). Trimming removed 0 bases at V and 6 bases at J, with 15 bases between. CDR3 DNA: TGTGCCTGGAGTGTACGACTCTTCGTCGGCGAGCAGTACTTC. Its protein product is CAWSVRLFVGEQYF.

This clone was counted a few times. V and J are TRBV15 and TRBJ2-3, with TRBD2 matching over 10 bases. J lost 0 bases, V lost 5 bases, and 8 bases had no gene match. The CDR3 sequence is 17 residues long. Germline loops: CDR1 LNHNV, CDR2 YYDKDF (reference sequence). CDR3 sequence reads: CATSGQSGGASTDTQYF. The DNA for the CDR3 is TGTGCCACCAGCGGGCAGAGCGGGGGGGCTAGCACAGATACGCAGTATTTT.

The V call is TRBV19, the J call TRBJ2-6; a weak D match, TRBD1 (6 bases). The V gene's germline CDR1 is LNHDA and CDR2 SQIVND (reference sequence). V was trimmed by 7 bases and J by 3 bases, leaving 10 bases between them. The CDR3 consists of 14 residues. The CDR3 loop is CASKNRVGANVLTF. The CDR3 DNA is TGTGCCAGTAAGAACAGGGTTGGGGCCAACGTCCTGACTTTC.

The rearrangement uses TRBV19 and TRBJ1-4; tentatively, D is TRBD1 (5 bases). Deletions cut 3 bases from V and 10 bases from J, with 18 bases between. Germline values: CDR1 LNHDA, CDR2 SQIVND (reference sequence). This CDR3 is built from 15 residues. CDR3 nucleotides: TGTGCCAGTAGTATGGGGCAGGACCAACGTGGAAAACTGTTTTTT. It is translated as CASSMGQDQRGKLFF.

The chain couples TRBV9 to TRBJ1-2; 10 bases line up with TRBD1. Germline trimming cut 2 bases from V and 3 bases from J; bases unmatched to any gene: 4. The CDR3 sequence is 15 residues long. Per the germline V gene, CDR1 is SGDLS and CDR2 is YYNGEE. This CDR3 is CASSVGQGKDYGYTF. DNA for the CDR3: TGTGCCAGCAGCGTGGGACAGGGGAAAGACTATGGCTACACCTTC.

The gene calls are TRBV6-4 and TRBJ2-3; maybe TRBD2 (7 bases). This CDR3 spans 15 amino acids. Germline-derived CDR1 and CDR2 are MRHNA and SNTAGT. V was trimmed by 0 bases and J by 4 bases, leaving 11 bases between them. CDR3 in amino acids: CASSDSTGGADTQYF. CDR3 in DNA: TGTGCCAGCAGTGACTCGACGGGGGGCGCAGATACGCAGTATTTT.

The V gene is TRBV7-2, the J gene TRBJ2-6, with 10 positions matching TRBD2. CDR3 size: 19 residues. CDR1 is SGHTA and CDR2 is FQGNSA in the germline V gene. V lost 1 base and J lost 0; bases outside the gene matches: 6. The CDR3 reads CASSLVLAGASSGANVLTF. The CDR3 coding sequence is TGTGCCAGCAGCTTAGTCCTAGCGGGGGCAAGCTCTGGGGCCAACGTCCTGACTTTC. The full variable domain, completed using reference TRBV7-2 and TRBJ2-6, is GAGVSQSPSNKVTEKGKDVELRCDPISGHTALYWYRQSLGQGLEFLIYFQGNSAPDKSGLPSDRFSAERTGGSVSTLTIQRTQQEDSAVYLCASSLVLAGASSGANVLTFGAGSRLTVL.

This clone was counted between two and nine times. The V gene is TRBV20-1, the J gene TRBJ2-7; TRBD2 aligns across 11 bases. There are 15 residues in the CDR3. The germline gives CDR1 DFQATT, CDR2 SNEGSKA (reference sequence). Trimming cost V 3 bases and J 6 bases; bases outside gene matches: 10. CDR3 in DNA: TGCAGTGCTAGTGATCGGCTAGCGGGAGGATCCGAGCAGTACTTC. Its protein product is CSASDRLAGGSEQYF.

This sequence joins TRBV28 and TRBJ1-2, with TRBD1 matching 8 bases. The V gene's germline CDR1 is MDHEN and CDR2 SYDVKM. The CDR3 covers 14 residues. The trim removed 7 bases at V and 4 bases at J, leaving 8 bases unmatched. CDR3 amino acids: CASKPTGGGYGYTF. The DNA of the CDR3 is TGTGCCAGCAAACCCACAGGGGGAGGCTATGGCTACACCTTC.

The gene calls are TRBV5-1 and TRBJ1-4; 8 bases fit TRBD1. V dropped 1 base and J dropped 1; count of bases not matched to a gene: 3. Looked up from germline, CDR1 is SGHRS and CDR2 is YFSETQ. The length of the CDR3 is 16 residues. The CDR3 sequence: CASSLQGAQTNEKLFF. In DNA, the CDR3 is TGCGCCAGCAGCTTGCAGGGGGCGCAAACTAATGAAAAACTGTTTTTT.

The chain has TRBV6-2 or TRBV6-3 and TRBJ2-7; 8 bases agree with TRBD1. The CDR3 consists of 15 residues. J gave up 3 bases and V 5 bases, and 9 bases lay outside the gene matches. The germline gives CDR1 MNHEY, CDR2 SVGEGT. CDR3 nucleotide sequence: TGTGCCAGCAGTCCCGTAGACAGGGGAGGCTACGAGCAGTACTTC. Protein sequence: CASSPVDRGGYEQYF.

The CDR3 bases are TGTGCGAGCGGGACTAGCGGGTACGAGCAGTACTTC. Its protein product is CASGTSGYEQYF. This chain links TRBV6-6 with TRBJ2-7; 12 nucleotides line up with TRBD2. Germline V lookup: CDR1 MNHNY, CDR2 SVGAGI (reference sequence). CDR3 length equals 12 residues.

The chain has TRBV6-2 or TRBV6-3 and TRBJ1-5, with D uncertain. The CDR3 loop spans 14 amino acids. Between the trimmed V and J ends, which lost 4 bases and 7 bases, there was a span of 14 bases. Germline CDR1 is MNHEY and CDR2 is SVGEGT. The CDR3 DNA is TGTGCCAGCAGTTTAACCTCGGGATTCCAGCCCCAGCATTTT. It encodes CASSLTSGFQPQHF.